Each of the 27 T cell receptor beta chains below was sequenced from the same sample in a study of control samples from healthy donors and cancer patients. Sequenced by immunoSEQ multiplex PCR; TCRdb stores in-frame clones only, minus some. The table records over 85,000 clones, 85% to 90% of them present only once. The sample taken for sequencing was PBMCs. The receptor source for this set is a woman aged 55 to 70 with lung cancer.

The chain employs TRBV11-2 and TRBJ2-1; D gene ambiguous. The V gene lost 6 bases and the J gene lost 5 bases, with 8 bases spanning the gap. Germline V lookup: CDR1 SGHAT, CDR2 FQNNGV. The CDR3 extends over 12 amino acids. CDR3 sequence reads: CASRTQNNEQFF. CDR3 coding DNA: TGTGCCAGCAGGACTCAGAACAATGAGCAGTTCTTC.

The chain carries TRBV19 and TRBJ1-5, with D perhaps TRBD1 (6 bases). V lost 10 bases to trimming and J lost 5 bases, with 21 bases between them. In germline, CDR1 is LNHDA, CDR2 SQIVND (reference sequence). CDR3 size: 15 residues. CDR3 in amino acids: CATLGGGASDQPQHF. In DNA, the CDR3 is TGTGCCACCTTGGGGGGGGGCGCCTCGGATCAGCCCCAGCATTTT.

The gene calls are TRBV3-1 (or the pseudogene TRBV3-2) and TRBJ2-7, with a weak D call TRBD2 (5 bases). Germline V CDR1 and CDR2: LGHDT, YNNKEL (reference sequence). With 6 bases removed from V and 0 bases from J, the gap between germline ends came to 12 bases. The CDR3 contains 14 residues. The CDR3 region is CASRGSGISYEQYF. The CDR3, as DNA: TGTGCCAGCAGAGGGAGTGGGATCTCCTACGAGCAGTACTTC.

The chain recombines TRBV4-1 with TRBJ2-7; 11 nucleotides agree with TRBD1. J lost 3 bases, V lost 0 bases, and 4 bases had no gene match. The CDR3 totals 16 residues. Per germline, CDR1 MGHRA and CDR2 YSYEKL. DNA for the CDR3: TGCGCCAGCAGCCAAGAGGGACAGGGGGTATTCTACGAGCAGTACTTC. Translation: CASSQEGQGVFYEQYF.

This sequence joins TRBV9 and TRBJ2-1; 9 bases agree with TRBD2. This CDR3 spans 13 amino acids. Unmatched junction bases numbered 9, after V lost 4 bases and J lost 13 bases. Germline CDR1 SGDLS, CDR2 YYNGEE. The CDR3 loop is CASSLIAGDSQFF. The CDR3 nucleotides are TGTGCCAGCAGCCTCATAGCGGGAGACTCACAGTTCTTC.

The rearrangement links TRBV10-3 to TRBJ2-6, with no clear D. The CDR3 covers 13 residues. CDR1 is ENHRY, CDR2 SYGVKD, per germline. With 8 bases removed from V and 4 bases from J, the gap between germline ends came to 9 bases. The CDR3, as DNA: TGTGCCATCTGGGCTGCCGGGGCCAACGTCCTGACTTTC. This encodes CAIWAAGANVLTF.

The chain uses TRBV7-9 and TRBJ2-7; D not resolved. Trimming removed 0 bases from V and 12 bases from J, with 12 bases in between. This CDR3 comprises 12 residues. Germline V gene sequence: CDR1 SEHNR, CDR2 FQNEAQ (reference sequence). The DNA of the CDR3 is TGTGCCAGCAGCTTAGCCAGGACGGGTTGGTACTTC. Its translation: CASSLARTGWYF.

This sequence joins TRBV3-1 (or the pseudogene TRBV3-2) and TRBJ1-5; unclear D gene. The CDR3 totals 14 residues. CDR1 and CDR2 (germline): LGHDT, YNNKEL (reference sequence). V was cut by 2 bases and J by 0 bases, with 5 bases left in between. CDR3 sequence: CASSQSSSNQPQHF. The DNA of the CDR3 is TGTGCCAGCAGCCAAAGTTCTAGCAATCAGCCCCAGCATTTT.

In nucleotides, the CDR3 is TGTGCCAGCAGTTTTCGACAGGGGCGACAGCCCCAGCATTTT. Its protein is CASSFRQGRQPQHF. V gene TRBV6-5 combines with J gene TRBJ1-5, with 8 positions matching TRBD1. The CDR3 is 14 residues long. The V gene's germline CDR1 is MNHEY and CDR2 SVGAGI. V lost 4 bases to trimming and J lost 7 bases; unmatched junction nucleotides: 6.

V usage is TRBV5-1 and J usage is TRBJ2-5; 8 bases are a match to TRBD1. From germline, CDR1 is SGHRS and CDR2 YFSETQ. The CDR3 spans 18 residues. V lost 0 bases to trimming and J lost 4 bases; unmatched junction nucleotides: 14. The CDR3 nucleotides read TGCGCCAGCAGCTTGGCCGGGGCAGGGGGCGGTTTAGGAGAGACCCAGTACTTC. Translating gives CASSLAGAGGGLGETQYF.

The genes are TRBV19 and TRBJ2-1, with TRBD2 identical over 11 bases. This CDR3 is 14 amino acids long. The germline V gene has CDR1 LNHDA and CDR2 SQIVND (reference sequence). Trimming at V came to 2 bases and at J to 8 bases, leaving 2 bases not matched to a gene. As DNA, the CDR3 is TGTGCCAGTAGTATAACTAGCGGGAGACATGAGCAGTTCTTC. The encoded protein is CASSITSGRHEQFF.

The chain is built from TRBV14 and TRBJ2-3; D is unclear. Trimming removed 3 bases at V and 0 bases at J, with 13 bases between. The CDR3 runs to 16 residues. The germline CDR1 and CDR2 sequences are SGHDN and FVKESK. For the CDR3, the DNA is TGTGCCAGCAGCCAGCCGATCGGAAGGAGCACAGATACGCAGTATTTT. Translation gives CASSQPIGRSTDTQYF.

The chain links TRBV9 to TRBJ2-2; maybe TRBD2 (5 bases). The CDR3 sequence is 16 residues long. Germline CDR1 SGDLS, CDR2 YYNGEE. Trimming cost V 0 bases and J 4 bases, with 13 bases left between them. CDR3 in DNA: TGTGCCAGCAGCGTAGCGGGGTCTACACCCACCGGGGAGCTGTTTTTT. Translated, it gives CASSVAGSTPTGELFF. Full variable domain (outside the CDR3, taken from reference TRBV9 and TRBJ2-2): DSGVTQTPKHLITATGQRVTLRCSPRSGDLSVYWYQQSLDQGLQFLIQYYNGEERAKGNILERFSAQQFPDLHSELNLSSLELGDSALYFCASSVAGSTPTGELFFGEGSRLTVL.

The chain recombines TRBV7-2 with TRBJ2-5; 8 positions agree with TRBD2. Trimming at V came to 7 bases and at J to 2 bases, leaving 9 bases not matched to a gene. The V gene's germline CDR1 is SGHTA and CDR2 FQGNSA. CDR3 size: 15 residues. As DNA, the CDR3 is TGTGCCAGCACCCCTTACGGGGGGGTTCAAGAGACCCAGTACTTC. Protein: CASTPYGGVQETQYF.

The genes are TRBV2 and TRBJ2-7; 11 bases agree with TRBD2. The CDR3 consists of 18 residues. Trimming took 2 bases from V and 3 from J; bases not matched to a gene: 12. CDR1 is SNHLY and CDR2 is FYNNEI in the germline V gene. CDR3 protein: CASSEWGGLAEDSYEQYF. In DNA form, the CDR3 reads TGTGCCAGCAGTGAATGGGGGGGACTAGCGGAGGATAGCTACGAGCAGTACTTC.

J is TRBJ2-2 and V is TRBV11-3; D possibly corresponds to TRBD1 (5 bases). Germline loops: CDR1 SGHNT, CDR2 YENEEA. This CDR3 is built from 15 residues. V was trimmed by 1 base and J by 4 bases, leaving 10 bases between them. This CDR3 is CASSLVGQGTGELFF. In DNA form, the CDR3 reads TGTGCCAGCAGCTTAGTAGGCCAGGGCACCGGGGAGCTGTTTTTT.

This chain uses TRBV6-6 with TRBJ2-1, with 11 bases aligning to TRBD2. The CDR3 runs to 16 residues. Germline V gene sequence: CDR1 MNHNY, CDR2 SVGAGI (reference sequence). The J segment lost 3 bases and the V segment lost 5 bases, leaving 6 bases of the junction unmatched. CDR3 protein: CASSPGTSGNYNEQFF. Here the CDR3 DNA reads TGTGCCAGCAGTCCAGGGACTAGCGGCAACTACAATGAGCAGTTCTTC.

This chain connects TRBV15 to TRBJ1-5; 10 nucleotides line up with TRBD1. The CDR3 covers 15 residues. CDR1 LNHNV and CDR2 YYDKDF come from the germline V gene (reference sequence). V dropped 3 bases and J dropped 10; count of bases not matched to a gene: 9. CDR3 nucleotides: TGTGCCACCAGCAGGACGGGACAGGGGTGGAAACCCCAGCATTTT. Residues: CATSRTGQGWKPQHF.

The rearrangement joins TRBV9 to TRBJ2-3; D not certain. The CDR3 runs to 14 residues. Germline CDR1 and CDR2: SGDLS and YYNGEE. V dropped 1 base and J dropped 5 bases, with 11 bases sitting between them. CDR3 nucleotides: TGTGCCAGCAGCGTATCAACGTCCAAAGATACGCAGTATTTT. Its translation: CASSVSTSKDTQYF.

The chain links TRBV24-1 to TRBJ2-1, with 8 bases identical to TRBD1. V was pared by 9 bases and J by 5 bases, with 2 bases of the junction left unmatched. Germline-derived CDR1 and CDR2 are KGHDR and SFDVKD. The CDR3 contains 12 residues. This CDR3 is CATQGADNEQFF. CDR3 DNA sequence: TGTGCCACCCAGGGGGCGGACAATGAGCAGTTCTTC.

The chain employs TRBV19 and TRBJ2-2; possible D gene TRBD1, 5 bases. Between the trimmed V and J ends, which lost 1 base and 4 bases, there was a span of 10 bases. The CDR3 length is 15 residues. Looked up from germline, CDR1 is LNHDA and CDR2 is SQIVND (reference sequence). The CDR3 DNA reads as TGTGCCAGTAGTATAGCGGCCAGGGCCACCGGGGAGCTGTTTTTT. Protein: CASSIAARATGELFF. The full variable domain, with the rest looked up from reference TRBV19 and TRBJ2-2, is DGGITQSPKYLFRKEGQNVTLSCEQNLNHDAMYWYRQDPGQGLRLIYYSQIVNDFQKGDIAEGYSVSREKKESFPLTVTSAQKNPTAFYLCASSIAARATGELFFGEGSRLTVL.

The genes are TRBV28 and TRBJ1-3; D uncertain. V was cut by 9 bases and J by 2 bases, with 14 bases left in between. The CDR3 consists of 14 residues. Germline V gene lookup returns CDR1 MDHEN and CDR2 SYDVKM. CDR3 in amino acids: CASSDYSTGNTIYF. CDR3 in DNA: TGTGCCAGTTCGGACTATTCCACTGGAAACACCATATATTTT.

In DNA, the CDR3 is TGTGCCAGCAGCTTAGATGGCAGGGGAGAGCCCCAGCATTTT. It yields the protein CASSLDGRGEPQHF. The chain recombines TRBV11-3 with TRBJ1-5, with D possibly being TRBD1 (6 bases). The length of the CDR3 is 14 residues. CDR1 SGHNT and CDR2 YENEEA come from the germline V gene. The V and J ends lost 0 bases and 8 bases respectively, with 11 bases between them.

The rearrangement links TRBV7-6 to TRBJ2-7; D gene uncertain. Per germline, CDR1 SGHVS and CDR2 FNYEAQ. V was trimmed by 2 bases and J by 6 bases, leaving 11 bases between them. The CDR3 runs to 13 residues. In nucleotides, the CDR3 is TGTGCCAGCAGCTTAAACTACGGGTCCGAGCAGTACTTC. Protein sequence: CASSLNYGSEQYF.

The gene calls are TRBV6-5 and TRBJ2-7; D is tentatively TRBD1 or TRBD2 (5 bases each). CDR1 and CDR2 (germline): MNHEY, SVGAGI. The ends were cut back, 0 bases at V and 0 bases at J, with 9 bases in the middle. This CDR3 spans 15 amino acids. The CDR3: CASSYSSGSSYEQYF. The CDR3 region has the DNA TGTGCCAGCAGTTACTCCTCAGGGAGCTCCTACGAGCAGTACTTC.

The chain links TRBV3-1 (or the pseudogene TRBV3-2) to TRBJ2-1; 10 bases align to TRBD2. The V gene end was trimmed by 1 base and the J gene end by 5 bases; junction bases not matched to a gene: 2. Germline lookup yields CDR1 LGHDT and CDR2 YNNKEL (reference sequence). The CDR3 consists of 15 residues. CDR3 in DNA: TGTGCCAGCAGCCAAGGCAGCGGGGGGGACAATGAGCAGTTCTTC. As protein: CASSQGSGGDNEQFF.

V gene TRBV7-2 combines with J gene TRBJ2-7; D unclear. Germline values: CDR1 SGHTA, CDR2 FQGNSA. The CDR3 covers 11 residues. V lost 4 bases to trimming and J lost 4 bases, with 5 bases between them. CDR3 residues: CASSSQYEQYF. Here the CDR3 DNA reads TGTGCCAGCAGCTCCCAGTACGAGCAGTACTTC.